Listed below are T cell receptor beta chains from one sample, sequenced in a study of response to subunit inactivated influenza vaccine. A single record per CDR3 protein comes from TCRdb applying MiXCR to the RT-PCR reads. The sample records hundreds of thousands of distinct CDR3 sequences, 15% to 20% being singletons. The source was PBMCs from blood, collected more than 4 days after vaccination. These receptors came from a man aged 50-59 years who received an inactivated influenza vaccine. The CDR3 runs from the conserved cysteine through the conserved F or W.

CDR3	J	V	length
CASSVGQLSGNTIYF	TRBJ1-3	TRBV5-1	15
CASSLGWPQHF	TRBJ1-5	TRBV12-3/TRBV12-4	11
CSVSGSSYEQYF	TRBJ2-7	TRBV29-1	12
CSALTSGIAYNEQFF	TRBJ2-1	TRBV20-1	15
CASSPQTRPQYF	TRBJ2-3	TRBV7-2	12
CASSLVSGRERGGETQYF	TRBJ2-5	TRBV6-1	18
CASKQGSTDTQYF	TRBJ2-3	TRBV6-1	13
CASSQMWKANTEAFF	TRBJ1-1	TRBV16	15
CASSQGTEPGNEKLFF	TRBJ1-4	TRBV4-2	16
CASSLWDIQYF	TRBJ2-4	TRBV12-3/TRBV12-4	11
CASSSLVDEQFF	TRBJ2-1	TRBV12-3/TRBV12-4	12
CASSFAGGAYNEQFF	TRBJ2-1	TRBV27	15
CSASKAGGAGEQYF	TRBJ2-7	TRBV20-1	14
CASSYGVGLTYNEQFF	TRBJ2-1	TRBV6-2/TRBV6-3	16
CAVPGLTSGNTIYF	TRBJ1-3	TRBV7-9	14
CASSQVWGDIDGYTF	TRBJ1-2	TRBV4-2	15
CASSQDQSSIGTDTQYF	TRBJ2-3	TRBV4-2	17
CASSLGMEPGELFF	TRBJ2-2	TRBV7-3	14
CAISDEAGGPYEQYF	TRBJ2-7	TRBV10-3	15
CASRTVARGGNEQFF	TRBJ2-1	TRBV10-2	15
CSVEDPRTGSEQYF	TRBJ2-7	TRBV29-1	14
CASRIRGHGYTF	TRBJ1-2	TRBV6-2/TRBV6-3	12
CASSPEPGTTDTQYF	TRBJ2-3	TRBV7-9	15
CASSAVGQETQYF	TRBJ2-5	TRBV7-2	13
CASRPSGSSGRHEQYF	TRBJ2-7	TRBV27	16
CAISPGQGINSPLHF	TRBJ1-6	TRBV10-3	15
CASSVLGSGANVLTF	TRBJ2-6	TRBV9	15
CASSGGGAHEQYF	TRBJ2-7	TRBV10-1	13
CASSSPTGTAAGYTF	TRBJ1-2	TRBV7-9	15
CASSRDLSTDTQYF	TRBJ2-3	TRBV7-2	14
CASSQGYATGLYF	TRBJ2-7	TRBV14	13
CASSETGPNEKLFF	TRBJ1-4	TRBV25-1	14
CSARTQGNGNQPQHF	TRBJ1-5	TRBV20-1	15
CASSLNPQGAKKFF	TRBJ1-4	TRBV7-2	14
CASSPGTLDEQFF	TRBJ2-1	TRBV12-3/TRBV12-4	13
CASSRDERYGYTF	TRBJ1-2	TRBV3-1	13
CASSYTSGSHEQYF	TRBJ2-7	TRBV4-3	14
CASSLELGLGYEQYF	TRBJ2-7	TRBV28	15
CSAPTVNRKAFF	TRBJ1-1	TRBV20-1	12
CASSLRGQGGYTF	TRBJ1-2	TRBV5-6	13
CASRGQGPSYEQYF	TRBJ2-7	TRBV6-1	14
CASRIRREALLDTQYF	TRBJ2-3	TRBV12-3/TRBV12-4	16
CASSLVSGGTMAQYF	TRBJ2-5	TRBV13	15
CATSRDKAENTEAFF	TRBJ1-1	TRBV15	15
CSASGLTNQPQHF	TRBJ1-5	TRBV20-1	13
CASSYGTGSSYEQYF	TRBJ2-7	TRBV6-2/TRBV6-3	15
CASSYNGQLLAKNIQYF	TRBJ2-4	TRBV6-2/TRBV6-3	17
CASSSSGPPTDTQYF	TRBJ2-3	TRBV7-2	15
CAISESLLPGADTQYF	TRBJ2-3	TRBV10-3	16
CASSLSGSHQETQYF	TRBJ2-5	TRBV9	15
CASSRAGRTEAFF	TRBJ1-1	TRBV18	13
CATSRDRPGLGNIQYF	TRBJ2-4	TRBV15	16
CASSTTAGAADTQYF	TRBJ2-3	TRBV27	15